What follows describes a single T cell receptor (beta chain). The target antigen is unknown. This record comes from a study of beta chain features in type 1 diabetes. General observations from the study: The analysis here could not establish whether HLA type shapes TCRB rearrangement. Among all four CD4+ subsets, Type 1 diabetes patients had TCRB CDR3s that were moderately but significantly shorter. The VDJ junctions of type 1 diabetes patients carried fewer insertions and more deletions.

This CDR3 has 16 residues. Germline V CDR1 and CDR2: MDHEN, SYDVKM. V trimming: 5 bases; J trimming: 6 bases; junction bases outside the gene matches: 13. cDNA synthesis used the whole RNA isolate, giving expressed TCRB sequences. Sequencing used immunoSEQ multiplex PCR; TCRdb keeps in-frame clones, though not all of them. The sample has about 900,000 clones, roughly 17% seen once. Cell sorting via CD45RO/CCR7/CD25/CD127/CD95/CD27 was performed to obtain CD4+ naive, central memory, regulatory and stem cell-like memory cells. Sequenced: naive CD4+ T cells from blood. The receptor comes from a woman aged 18-35 years in good health. The chain recombines TRBV28 with TRBJ2-7; the match to TRBD2 covers 10 bases. The CDR3 spells CASSPVLAGASSEQYF. The CDR3 bases are TGTGCCAGCAGTCCTGTTCTAGCGGGAGCCTCGTCCGAGCAGTACTTC.